Following are 17 T cell receptor beta chains from one sample sequenced in a study of CD8 T cells in ankylosing spondylitis. TCRdb reprocessed the 5' RACE reads via MiXCR and lists one record per CDR3 protein. The sample includes 250,000 or so distinct CDR3 sequences, about 24% of them seen just once. Sequencing was performed on blood, either unsorted or a sorted T cell fraction (not recorded which). The receptors come from a male donor with ankylosing spondylitis or in good health (not recorded which).

Many counts were recorded for this clonotype. V usage is TRBV24-1 and J usage is TRBJ1-5, with D perhaps matching TRBD1 (6 bases). Germline CDR1 reads KGHDR; CDR2 reads SFDVKD. The V and J ends lost 3 bases and 4 bases respectively, with 15 bases between them. The CDR3 is 16 residues long. CDR3 coding DNA: TGTGCCACCAGTGATACCCACGGGGGCCGAAATCAGCCCCAGCATTTT. The encoded protein is CATSDTHGGRNQPQHF.

This clonotype occurred a few times. The rearrangement links TRBV20-1 to TRBJ2-5; D remains unclear. CDR3 size: 12 residues. Between the trimmed V and J ends, which lost 5 bases and 5 bases, there was a span of 12 bases. CDR1 is DFQATT and CDR2 is SNEGSKA in the germline V gene (reference sequence). Here the CDR3 DNA reads TGCAGTGCTGGCCTGAGAGGCGAGACCCAGTACTTC. It translates to CSAGLRGETQYF.

This clonotype came up many times. CDR3 protein: CSVGRETQYF. CDR3 coding DNA: TGCAGCGTTGGCAGGGAGACCCAGTACTTC. This chain connects TRBV29-1 to TRBJ2-5; D gene unclear. V was pared by 4 bases and J by 5 bases, with 5 bases between. This CDR3 contains 10 residues. The germline V gene has CDR1 SQVTM and CDR2 ANQGSEA.

This clonotype occurred many times. The rearrangement uses TRBV4-1 and TRBJ1-2; D is undetermined. The germline V gene has CDR1 MGHRA and CDR2 YSYEKL. This CDR3 is built from 15 residues. V shed 5 bases and J shed 8 bases, with 21 bases lying between them. DNA of the CDR3: TGCGCCAGCAGCGAGCCAAGGAGCGGGGTTGGCGGCTACACCTTC. This codes for CASSEPRSGVGGYTF.

The table lists this clonotype with a few counts. This chain connects TRBV10-3 to TRBJ2-3, with 7 bases identical to TRBD1. The CDR3 sequence is 15 residues long. V shed 0 bases, J shed 1 base, and the junction held 1 base outside the gene matches. CDR1 ENHRY and CDR2 SYGVKD come from the germline V gene. CDR3 bases: TGTGCCATCAGTGAGTCGGACAGGCGCACAGATACGCAGTATTTT. Amino acid sequence: CAISESDRRTDTQYF.

The chain employs TRBV12-3 or TRBV12-4 and TRBJ2-2; D call uncertain. The V and J ends lost 6 bases and 5 bases respectively, with 4 bases between them. CDR3 length: 11 residues. The CDR3 coding sequence is TGTGCCAGCAGCTGGACCGGGGAGCTGTTTTTT. It specifies CASSWTGELFF.

The table lists this clonotype with many counts. The chain is built from TRBV24-1 and TRBJ2-5; weak D call: TRBD1 (6 bases). CDR1 and CDR2 (germline): KGHDR, SFDVKD. The CDR3 has 15 amino acids. Trimming took 4 bases from V and 4 from J, leaving 15 bases between them. CDR3 coding DNA: TGTGCCACCAGTGACCATACCGGGACATTAGAGACCCAGTACTTC. Translation: CATSDHTGTLETQYF.

This chain joins TRBV5-1 and TRBJ2-1; 10 bases are shared with TRBD2. J gave up 8 bases and V 3 bases, and 11 bases lay outside the gene matches. CDR1 and CDR2 from the germline V gene are SGHRS and YFSETQ. CDR3 length: 16 residues. The CDR3 region has the DNA TGCGCCAGCAGCTCAAGGGGGACTAGCGAGGGGGATGAGCAGTTCTTC. Its translation: CASSSRGTSEGDEQFF. Full variable domain (remainder filled in from reference TRBV5-1 and TRBJ2-1): KAGVTQTPRYLIKTRGQQVTLSCSPISGHRSVSWYQQTPGQGLQFLFEYFSETQRNKGNFPGRFSGRQFSNSRSEMNVSTLELGDSALYLCASSSRGTSEGDEQFFGPGTRLTVL.

This clonotype was detected many times. This is likely a read error, given that the CDR3 carries no conserved phenylalanine or tryptophan at its end. The rearrangement links TRBV6-5 to TRBJ1-1; D is uncertain. CDR1 is MNHEY and CDR2 is SVGAGI in the germline V gene. This CDR3 has 12 amino acids. Between the trimmed V and J ends, which lost 5 bases and 7 bases, there was a span of 11 bases. The CDR3 DNA reads TGTGCCAGCAGTGATCAGTGGGGTGAAGCTTTCTCT. Translating gives CASSDQWGEAFS.

The V call is TRBV12-3 or TRBV12-4, the J call TRBJ2-7; a possible D gene is TRBD2 (5 bases). The CDR3 runs 13 residues. V shed 5 bases and J shed 4 bases, with 12 bases lying between them. For the CDR3, the DNA is TGTGCCAGCAGTCCATCGGGATTTTACGAGCAGTACTTC. Protein: CASSPSGFYEQYF.

This clonotype appeared many times. The chain couples TRBV20-1 to TRBJ2-7; D is ambiguous. The CDR3 length is 14 residues. The V end lost 0 bases, the J end lost 3 bases, and 12 bases lay between the germline ends. Germline assignment: CDR1 DFQATT and CDR2 SNEGSKA (reference sequence). The CDR3 region is CSARDLPWVYEQYF. The CDR3 DNA follows: TGCAGTGCTAGAGATCTGCCATGGGTCTACGAGCAGTACTTC.

J is TRBJ2-7 and V is TRBV7-9; D is possibly TRBD1 or TRBD2 (5 bases each). Germline CDR1 is SEHNR and CDR2 is FQNEAQ (reference sequence). CDR3 size: 14 residues. V dropped 5 bases and J dropped 2 bases, with 13 bases sitting between them. CDR3 amino acids: CASSPPGRTYEQYF. The CDR3 DNA reads as TGTGCCAGCAGCCCCCCGGGACGAACCTACGAGCAGTACTTC.

The rearrangement links TRBV20-1 to TRBJ2-2; 8 nucleotides align to TRBD1. From germline, CDR1 is DFQATT and CDR2 SNEGSKA (reference sequence). This CDR3 spans 16 amino acids. With 2 bases clipped from V and 1 base from J, the junction kept 6 bases outside the gene matches. The DNA of the CDR3 is TGCAGTGCTAGAAGGTTACAGGGGGGGAACACCGGGGAGCTGTTTTTT. Amino acids: CSARRLQGGNTGELFF.

This clonotype was recorded many times. The V call is TRBV10-3, the J call TRBJ2-1, with 7 bases fitting TRBD1. V lost 2 bases, J lost 9 bases, and 7 bases stayed unmatched. This CDR3 region has 14 residues. Germline CDR1 ENHRY, CDR2 SYGVKD. The chain's CDR3 is CAISEPTTGREQFF. The CDR3 DNA sequence: TGTGCCATCAGTGAGCCCACGACAGGGCGTGAGCAGTTCTTC.

The chain recombines TRBV6-1 with TRBJ2-5, with D hard to call. The CDR3 covers 17 residues. Trimming removed 3 bases at V and 0 bases at J, with 17 bases between. Germline V CDR1 and CDR2: MNHNS, SASEGT. This chain's CDR3 is CASSDLGVRPYQETQYF. The CDR3 region has the DNA TGTGCCAGCAGTGATCTTGGTGTGCGGCCCTACCAAGAGACCCAGTACTTC.

This clonotype was counted only a few times. J is TRBJ2-7 and V is TRBV12-3 or TRBV12-4, with D perhaps matching TRBD2 (5 bases). CDR3 length equals 13 residues. V lost 5 bases, J lost 2 bases, and 10 bases lay in between. CDR3 sequence: CASSIDGAYEQYF. The CDR3 DNA is TGTGCCAGCAGTATCGACGGGGCCTACGAGCAGTACTTC.

The sample holds many counts of this clonotype. The V call is TRBV5-1, the J call TRBJ2-2; 13 bases agree with TRBD2. V shed 4 bases, J shed 1 base, and the junction held 7 bases outside the gene matches. The CDR3 is made up of 18 amino acids. Germline V gene data show CDR1 as SGHRS and CDR2 as YFSETQ. CDR3 protein: CASSETSGGPRNTGELFF. CDR3 DNA: TGCGCCAGCAGCGAGACTAGCGGGGGGCCTCGGAACACCGGGGAGCTGTTTTTT.